This TCR beta chain was found in a study of T cell changes during pregnancy in multiple sclerosis. Only in-frame clones appear in the TCRdb table, and some are missing; sequencing was by immunoSEQ multiplex PCR. This repertoire shows almost 40,000 clones, roughly 89% found once; its top ten account for roughly 0.69%. The CDR3 is made up of 15 amino acids. Per germline, CDR1 LGHNA and CDR2 YNFKEQ. V dropped 6 bases and J dropped 7; count of bases not matched to a gene: 8. This rearrangement joins TRBV4-2 to TRBJ2-2; 10 bases are a match to TRBD1. This TCR derives from a female donor in good health, enrolled as a control in a pregnancy study. The specimen comprised CD4+ T cells from peripheral blood mononuclear cells, sampled in the second trimester of pregnancy. The CDR3 coding sequence is TGTGCCAGCAGAAGGGACAGGGGAAGAGACGGGGAGCTGTTTTTT. This codes for CASRRDRGRDGELFF.